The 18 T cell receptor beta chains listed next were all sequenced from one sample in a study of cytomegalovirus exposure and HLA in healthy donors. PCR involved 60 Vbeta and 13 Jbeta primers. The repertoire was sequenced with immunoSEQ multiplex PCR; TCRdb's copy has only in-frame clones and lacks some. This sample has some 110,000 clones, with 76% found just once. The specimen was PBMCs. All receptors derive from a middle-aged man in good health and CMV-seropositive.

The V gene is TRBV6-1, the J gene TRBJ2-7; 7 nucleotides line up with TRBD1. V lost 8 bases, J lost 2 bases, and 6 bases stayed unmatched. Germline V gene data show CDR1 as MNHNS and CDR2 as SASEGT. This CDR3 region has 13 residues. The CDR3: CASFRDSPYEQYF. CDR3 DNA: TGTGCCAGCTTTCGGGACAGCCCCTACGAGCAGTACTTC.

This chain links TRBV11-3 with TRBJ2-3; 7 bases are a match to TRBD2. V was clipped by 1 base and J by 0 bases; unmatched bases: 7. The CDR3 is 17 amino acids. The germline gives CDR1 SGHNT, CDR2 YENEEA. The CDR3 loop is CASSLGSSGSSTDTQYF. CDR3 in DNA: TGTGCCAGCAGCTTAGGAAGTAGCGGGTCTAGCACAGATACGCAGTATTTT.

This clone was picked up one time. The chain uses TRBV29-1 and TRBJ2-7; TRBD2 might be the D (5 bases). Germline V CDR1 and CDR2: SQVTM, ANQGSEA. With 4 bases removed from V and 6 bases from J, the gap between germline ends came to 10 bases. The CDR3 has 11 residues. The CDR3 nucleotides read TGCAGCGTTGCAAGAAGCGGCGAGCAGTACTTC. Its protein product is CSVARSGEQYF.

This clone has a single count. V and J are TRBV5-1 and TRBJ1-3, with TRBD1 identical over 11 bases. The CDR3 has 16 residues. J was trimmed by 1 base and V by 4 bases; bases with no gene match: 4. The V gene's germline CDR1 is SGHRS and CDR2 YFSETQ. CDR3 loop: CASSGTGGLSGNTIYF. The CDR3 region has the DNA TGCGCCAGCAGCGGGACAGGGGGTTTATCTGGAAACACCATATATTTT.

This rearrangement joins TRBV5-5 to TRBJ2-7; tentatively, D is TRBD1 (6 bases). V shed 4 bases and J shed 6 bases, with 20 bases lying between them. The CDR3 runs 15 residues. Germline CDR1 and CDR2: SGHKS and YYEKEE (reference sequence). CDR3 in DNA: TGTGCCAGCAGCCAAACGGCAGGGGCTCGAGGCGAGCAGTACTTC. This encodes CASSQTAGARGEQYF.

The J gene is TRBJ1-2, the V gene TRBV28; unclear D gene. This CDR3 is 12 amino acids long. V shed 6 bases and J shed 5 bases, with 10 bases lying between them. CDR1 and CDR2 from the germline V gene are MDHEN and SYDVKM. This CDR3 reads CASSLDIYGYTF. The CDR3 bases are TGTGCCAGCAGCCTCGACATTTATGGCTACACCTTC.

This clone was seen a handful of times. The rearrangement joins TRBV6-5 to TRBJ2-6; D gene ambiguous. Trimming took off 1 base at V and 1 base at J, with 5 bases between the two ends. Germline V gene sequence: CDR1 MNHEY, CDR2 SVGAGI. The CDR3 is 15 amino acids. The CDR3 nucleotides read TGTGCCAGCAGTTACTTCGGGTCTGGGGCCAACGTCCTGACTTTC. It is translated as CASSYFGSGANVLTF.

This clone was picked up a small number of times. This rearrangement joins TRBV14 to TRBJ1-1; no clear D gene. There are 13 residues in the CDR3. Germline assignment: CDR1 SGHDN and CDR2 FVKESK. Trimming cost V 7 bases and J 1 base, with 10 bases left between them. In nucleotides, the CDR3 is TGTGCCAGCAAGTACACGCAGAACACTGAAGCTTTCTTT. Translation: CASKYTQNTEAFF.

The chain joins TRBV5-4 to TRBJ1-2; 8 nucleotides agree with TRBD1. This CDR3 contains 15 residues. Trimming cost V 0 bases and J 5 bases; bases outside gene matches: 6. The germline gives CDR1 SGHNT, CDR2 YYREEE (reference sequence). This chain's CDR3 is CASSLAGGEYYGYTF. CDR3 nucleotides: TGTGCCAGCAGCTTGGCAGGGGGCGAATATTATGGCTACACCTTC.

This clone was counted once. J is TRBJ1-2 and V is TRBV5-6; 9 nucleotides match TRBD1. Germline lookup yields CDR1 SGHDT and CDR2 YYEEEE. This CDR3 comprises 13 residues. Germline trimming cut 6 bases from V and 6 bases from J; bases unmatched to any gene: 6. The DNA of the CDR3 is TGTGCCAGCAACAGACAGGGGGTCGATGGCTACACCTTC. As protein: CASNRQGVDGYTF.

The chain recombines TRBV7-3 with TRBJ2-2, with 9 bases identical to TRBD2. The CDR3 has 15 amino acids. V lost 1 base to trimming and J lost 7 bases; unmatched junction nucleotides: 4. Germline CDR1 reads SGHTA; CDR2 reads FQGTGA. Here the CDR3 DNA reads TGTGCCAGCAGCTTAATGCGGGGGGGCATCGGGGAGCTGTTTTTT. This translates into CASSLMRGGIGELFF.

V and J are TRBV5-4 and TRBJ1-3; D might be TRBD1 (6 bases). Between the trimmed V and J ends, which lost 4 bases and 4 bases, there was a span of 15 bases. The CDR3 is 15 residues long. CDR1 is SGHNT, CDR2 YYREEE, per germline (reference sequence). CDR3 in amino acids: CASSHWAGAGNTIYF. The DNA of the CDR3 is TGTGCCAGCAGCCACTGGGCAGGGGCAGGAAACACCATATATTTT.

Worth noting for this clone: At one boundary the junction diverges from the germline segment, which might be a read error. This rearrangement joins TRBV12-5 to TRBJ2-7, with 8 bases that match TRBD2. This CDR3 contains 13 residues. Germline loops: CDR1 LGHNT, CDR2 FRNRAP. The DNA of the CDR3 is TGTGCTAGTGGTTTGGCCTATTGCGGGAGGTTCCACTTC. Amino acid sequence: CASGLAYCGRFHF.

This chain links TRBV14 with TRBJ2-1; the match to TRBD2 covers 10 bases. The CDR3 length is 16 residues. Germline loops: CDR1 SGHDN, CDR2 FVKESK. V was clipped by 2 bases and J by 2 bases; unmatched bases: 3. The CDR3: CASSQPSGGAYNEQFF. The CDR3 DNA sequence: TGTGCCAGCAGCCAACCTAGCGGGGGTGCCTACAATGAGCAGTTCTTC.

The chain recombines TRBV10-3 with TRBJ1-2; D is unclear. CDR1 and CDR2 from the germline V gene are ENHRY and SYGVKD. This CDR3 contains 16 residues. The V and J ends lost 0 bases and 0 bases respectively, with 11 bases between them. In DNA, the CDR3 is TGTGCCATCAGTGAGTCGGTCACCTTAGCTAACTATGGCTACACCTTC. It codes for CAISESVTLANYGYTF.

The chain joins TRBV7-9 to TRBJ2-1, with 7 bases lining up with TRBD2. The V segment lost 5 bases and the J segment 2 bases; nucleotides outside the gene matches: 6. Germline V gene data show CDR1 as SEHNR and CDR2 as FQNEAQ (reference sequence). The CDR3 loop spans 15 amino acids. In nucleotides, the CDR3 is TGTGCCAGCAGCGACACTAGCGCGACCTACAATGAGCAGTTCTTC. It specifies CASSDTSATYNEQFF.

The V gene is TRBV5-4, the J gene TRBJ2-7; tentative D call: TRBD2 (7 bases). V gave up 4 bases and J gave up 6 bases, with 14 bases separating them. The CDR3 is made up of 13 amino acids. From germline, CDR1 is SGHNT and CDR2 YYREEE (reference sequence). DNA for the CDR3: TGTGCCAGCAGCCCCGCGGGGGCTGGCGAGCAGTACTTC. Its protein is CASSPAGAGEQYF.

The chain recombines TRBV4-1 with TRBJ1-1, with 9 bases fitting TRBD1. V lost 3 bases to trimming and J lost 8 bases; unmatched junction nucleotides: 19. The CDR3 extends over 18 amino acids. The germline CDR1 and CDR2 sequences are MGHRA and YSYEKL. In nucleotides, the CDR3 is TGCGCCAGCAGCCACTATTCCCGGGACAGGGATTTTGGGAAGGAAGCTTTCTTT. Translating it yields CASSHYSRDRDFGKEAFF.